Listed below are T cell receptor beta chains from one sample, sequenced in a study of T cell repertoires in cytomegalovirus infection. From the reads, TCRdb called clonotypes with MiXCR, one entry per CDR3 protein. In the table there are about 360,000 distinct CDR3 sequences, approximately 18% of which are singletons. The sample taken for sequencing was PBMCs. Receptors originate from a human donor in good health (CMV status not recorded). Some clones in this sample may be carry-over from other donors' samples. CDR3s include the opening cysteine and the closing phenylalanine or tryptophan. The D gene is left open where the match is weak. For some rows the clone size is stated as once, few or many, or as a class when expanded; others skip it.

J gene | clone size | D gene | V gene | CDR3 protein | CDR3 DNA
TRBJ1-5 | few | - | TRBV19 | CASSTRPGTARPQHF | TGTGCCAGTAGTACCCGCCCCGGGACGGCCCGGCCCCAGCATTTT
TRBJ1-5 | - | TRBD1 | TRBV12-3/TRBV12-4 | CASSPRQGDQPQHF | TGTGCCAGCAGTCCCCGACAGGGGGATCAGCCCCAGCATTTT
TRBJ2-7 | many | TRBD1 | TRBV7-9 | CASSYRGNEQYF | TGTGCCAGCAGCTACAGGGGCAACGAGCAGTACTTC
TRBJ1-1 | few | - | TRBV5-1 | CASTPGGRGDTEAFF | TGCGCCAGCACCCCGGGTGGGAGAGGGGACACTGAAGCTTTCTTT
TRBJ2-3 | - | - | TRBV5-1 | CASSPGEGTDTQYF | TGCGCCAGCAGCCCCGGGGAAGGCACAGATACGCAGTATTTT
TRBJ2-5 | many | - | TRBV7-6 | CASSRGRAGALQETQYF | TGTGCCAGCAGCCGAGGGCGGGCGGGGGCGCTCCAAGAGACCCAGTACTTC
TRBJ1-1 | - | - | TRBV18 | CASSPQDEAFF | TGTGCCAGCTCACCTCAGGATGAAGCTTTCTTT
TRBJ1-6 | - | - | TRBV4-1 | CASSLSTVRNSPLHF | TGCGCCAGCAGCCTATCCACAGTAAGGAATTCACCCCTCCACTTT
TRBJ1-6 | - | - | TRBV5-1 | CASSSLTRGDNSPLHF | TGCGCCAGCAGCTCCCTGACGCGCGGTGACAATTCACCCCTCCACTTT
TRBJ1-5 | few | - | TRBV4-3 | CASSQRAGQPQHF | TGCGCCAGCAGCCAGAGGGCGGGACAGCCCCAGCATTTT
TRBJ2-7 | - | TRBD1 | TRBV10-3 | CATNTRTGDSYEQYF | TGTGCCACCAATACGCGGACAGGGGACTCCTACGAGCAGTACTTC
TRBJ2-5 | many | - | TRBV7-2 | CASKVGGAIQETQYF | TGTGCCAGCAAAGTCGGGGGAGCAATTCAGGAGACCCAGTACTTC
TRBJ1-2 | - | - | TRBV2 | CASSLNLAVANYGYTF | TGTGCCAGCAGTCTAAATTTGGCAGTAGCTAACTATGGCTACACCTTC
TRBJ2-7 | few | - | TRBV4-3 | CASSHDRYYEQYF | TGCGCCAGCAGTCACGACAGGTACTACGAGCAGTACTTC
TRBJ2-1 | - | TRBD1 | TRBV12-3/TRBV12-4 | CASTLGTGYNNEQFF | TGTGCCAGCACCCTCGGGACAGGGTATAACAATGAGCAGTTCTTC
TRBJ1-6 | - | - | TRBV13 | CASSLGLATSPLHF | TGTGCCAGCAGCTTAGGCCTTGCGACTTCACCCCTCCACTTT
TRBJ1-4 | many | - | TRBV7-2 | CASSFTRHNEKLFF | TGTGCCAGCAGCTTTACACGACATAATGAAAAACTGTTTTTT
TRBJ1-6 | - | TRBD1 | TRBV6-6 | CASSYMQGVSPHSPLHF | TGTGCCAGCAGTTATATGCAGGGGGTTTCCCCTCATTCACCCCTCCACTTT
TRBJ2-1 | - | TRBD2 | TRBV19 | CASSITGTSGTPPYNEQFF | TGTGCCAGTAGTATAACCGGGACTAGCGGGACACCCCCCTACAATGAGCAGTTCTTC
TRBJ1-4 | - | - | TRBV10-3 | CAISAGPIGEKLFF | TGTGCCATCAGTGCTGGGCCCATAGGTGAAAAACTGTTTTTT
TRBJ1-6 | - | - | TRBV6-2/TRBV6-3 | CASSYSSKNSPLHF | TGTGCCAGCAGTTACTCGAGTAAGAATTCACCCCTCCACTTT
TRBJ1-1 | few | - | TRBV2 | CASSALLEVTEAFF | TGTGCCAGCAGTGCGCTTTTGGAGGTCACTGAAGCTTTCTTT
TRBJ2-5 | - | - | TRBV20-1 | CSAEEETQYF | TGCAGTGCGGAGGAAGAGACCCAGTACTTC
TRBJ1-5 | many | - | TRBV6-4 | CASSGTSPSNQPQHF | TGTGCCAGCAGTGGGACATCCCCGAGCAATCAGCCCCAGCATTTT
TRBJ2-3 | few | TRBD2 | TRBV5-1 | CASSFDLAGFGDTQYF | TGCGCCAGCAGCTTCGATTTAGCGGGATTCGGGGATACGCAGTATTTT
TRBJ2-5 | many | TRBD2 | TRBV12-3/TRBV12-4 | CASSSGLVQETQYF | TGTGCCAGCAGTTCGGGACTAGTACAAGAGACCCAGTACTTC
TRBJ2-6 | many | TRBD2 | TRBV6-1 | CASSEGGGFSGANVLTF | TGTGCCAGCAGTGAAGGCGGGGGTTTCTCTGGGGCCAACGTCCTGACTTTC
TRBJ2-5 | - | TRBD2 | TRBV7-9 | CASSLPGLAGEPQIYYQETQYF | TGTGCCAGCAGCCTTCCGGGACTAGCGGGGGAGCCGCAAATTTATTACCAAGAGACCCAGTACTTC
TRBJ1-3 | - | - | TRBV15 | CATSRDLSGTRAGTIYF | TGTGCCACCAGCAGAGATCTTAGCGGGACTCGGGCGGGGACCATATATTTT
TRBJ1-5 | many | - | TRBV6-6 | CASTSYSNQPQHF | TGTGCCAGCACCTCCTATAGCAATCAGCCCCAGCATTTT
TRBJ2-7 | many | TRBD1 | TRBV7-2 | CASSRSRDRVESYEQYF | TGTGCCAGCAGCAGGTCCCGGGACAGGGTTGAGTCCTACGAGCAGTACTTC
TRBJ1-5 | - | TRBD1 | TRBV27 | CASSPYRQGGNQPQHF | TGTGCCAGCAGTCCTTACCGACAGGGCGGCAATCAGCCCCAGCATTTT
TRBJ2-1 | - | TRBD1 | TRBV5-1 | CASSLRTGGYEQFF | TGCGCCAGCAGCCTGAGGACAGGCGGCTATGAGCAGTTCTTC
TRBJ2-3 | few | - | TRBV5-6 | CASSLLADRYADTQYF | TGTGCCAGCAGCTTGCTGGCGGACCGTTATGCAGATACGCAGTATTTT
TRBJ2-3 | - | - | TRBV2 | CASSAFGSTDTQYF | TGTGCCAGCAGTGCATTTGGGAGCACAGATACGCAGTATTTT
TRBJ1-1 | many | - | TRBV27 | CASSPSGYMNTEAFF | TGTGCCAGCAGTCCCTCAGGGTACATGAACACTGAAGCTTTCTTT
TRBJ2-5 | - | - | TRBV12-3/TRBV12-4 | CASSFVRETQYF | TGTGCCAGCAGTTTCGTGCGAGAGACCCAGTACTTC
TRBJ1-5 | many | - | TRBV7-8 | CASSLVPTLYSNQPQHF | TGTGCCAGCAGCTTAGTACCGACTCTTTATAGCAATCAGCCCCAGCATTTT
TRBJ2-5 | many | - | TRBV7-2 | CASIPGGGMETQYF | TGTGCCAGCATCCCAGGGGGGGGGATGGAGACCCAGTACTTC
TRBJ1-1 | few | - | TRBV2 | CASSIPKELVGSTEAFF | TGTGCCAGCAGCATTCCCAAAGAATTAGTCGGGAGCACTGAAGCTTTCTTT
TRBJ2-7 | few | - | TRBV10-3 | CAISESSATYEQYF | TGTGCCATCAGTGAGAGTAGCGCGACCTACGAGCAGTACTTC
TRBJ1-5 | once | - | TRBV2 | CASRIRGSNQPQHF | TGTGCCAGCAGGATCAGGGGAAGCAATCAGCCCCAGCATTTT
TRBJ2-7 | many | TRBD2 | TRBV7-2 | CASSLLGQGGDEQYF | TGTGCCAGCAGCTTGCTTGGGCAGGGAGGGGACGAGCAGTACTTC
TRBJ2-3 | - | TRBD2 | TRBV18 | CASSPQIVAGGGDTQYF | TGTGCCAGCTCACCACAGATCGTAGCGGGGGGCGGAGATACGCAGTATTTT
TRBJ2-1 | few | TRBD2 | TRBV20-1 | CSARDPRGGGNEQFF | TGCAGTGCTAGAGATCCCCGGGGGGGGGGGAATGAGCAGTTCTTC
TRBJ1-2 | once | - | TRBV7-8 | CAGTSGGGGYTF | TGTGCCGGCACCTCTGGAGGGGGTGGCTACACCTTC
TRBJ2-7 | few | - | TRBV12-5 | CASDPQGGGNPYEQYF | TGTGCTAGTGACCCACAAGGGGGAGGTAATCCCTACGAGCAGTACTTC
TRBJ2-3 | - | - | TRBV5-5 | CASSLGPAGLGEYF | TGTGCCAGCAGCTTGGGTCCCGCGGGTCTGGGGGAGTATTTT